This is a list of T cell receptor beta chains from one sample in a study of T cell repertoires in cytomegalovirus infection. TCRdb reprocessed the reads via MiXCR and lists one record per CDR3 protein. This table has around 740,000 distinct CDR3 sequences, 35% to 45% appearing once. The specimen sequenced was PBMCs. These TCRs come from a human donor in good health (CMV status not recorded). Some clones in this sample may be carry-over from other donors' samples. Each CDR3 is given with its conserved first and last residue. A D gene is named only where the DNA matches it firmly. The listing skips clone size in some rows; elsewhere it reads once, few, many or a size class.

V gene,clone size,D gene,J gene,CDR3 DNA,CDR3 protein
TRBV27,few,TRBD1,TRBJ2-3,TGTGCCAGCAGTCCCCGACAGGGGGCGCGGGCAGATACGCAGTATTTT,CASSPRQGARADTQYF
TRBV6-1,few,.,TRBJ1-6,TGTGCCACCAACATGGGTAGAGGGCCCCTCCACTTT,CATNMGRGPLHF
TRBV20-1,.,.,TRBJ2-5,TGCAGTGCCTCCCGCGGGCAGGGTGGGACCCAGTACTTC,CSASRGQGGTQYF
TRBV2,few,.,TRBJ1-1,TGTGCCAGCAGTTTTTCTACCGGGACAACGACGAAAAACACTGAAGCTTTCTTT,CASSFSTGTTTKNTEAFF
TRBV4-1,few,.,TRBJ2-5,TGCGCCAGCAGCCAAGACAGGGGAGGGACCCAGTACTTC,CASSQDRGGTQYF
TRBV5-5,.,.,TRBJ2-4,TGTGCCAGCAGCTTGTATTCCGCAGTTGCCAAAAACATTCAGTACTTC,CASSLYSAVAKNIQYF
TRBV7-9,.,TRBD2,TRBJ2-5,TGTGCCAGCAGCTTACCGTATGGACTAGCGGGGGTCCTCGACCGGGAGACCCAGTACTTC,CASSLPYGLAGVLDRETQYF
TRBV28,few,.,TRBJ2-3,TGTGCCAGCAGTTTTAAGCGGTTCACAGATACGCAGTATTTT,CASSFKRFTDTQYF
TRBV5-5,.,.,TRBJ1-1,TGTGCCAGCAGCTTGTCTCCTCGGCGGGGGAACACTGAAGCTTTCTTT,CASSLSPRRGNTEAFF
TRBV12-3/TRBV12-4,many,.,TRBJ1-3,TGTGCCAGCAGTTGGGACCGCCGCTCTGGAAACACCATATATTTT,CASSWDRRSGNTIYF
TRBV7-6,.,TRBD1,TRBJ1-3,TGTGCCAGCAGCTTCGGGACAGGGGGGACCGGAAACACCATATATTTT,CASSFGTGGTGNTIYF
TRBV24-1,many,.,TRBJ2-3,TGTGCCACCAGTGATTGGACAGATACTAGCACAGATACGCAGTATTTT,CATSDWTDTSTDTQYF
TRBV7-8,few,TRBD2,TRBJ2-5,TGTGCCAGCAGCTTTGTACTAGCGGGAGGGCCTAGGGAGACCCAGTACTTC,CASSFVLAGGPRETQYF
TRBV7-2,few,.,TRBJ2-5,TGTGCCAGCAGAGCCCCCGTTTTGCTCGGTGGGACCCAGTACTTC,CASRAPVLLGGTQYF
TRBV12-3/TRBV12-4,.,.,TRBJ1-5,TGTGCCAGCAAATTAGGGGGGGGCTTGAATCAGCCCCAGCATTTT,CASKLGGGLNQPQHF
TRBV28,.,.,TRBJ2-3,TGTGCCAGCAGTTTAGGCGGGACCGGATCTAGCACAGATACGCAGTATTTT,CASSLGGTGSSTDTQYF
TRBV19,.,.,TRBJ1-4,TGTGCCAGTAGAAGGGTCGACAGACTCTTTAATGAAAAACTGTTTTTT,CASRRVDRLFNEKLFF
TRBV5-5,.,TRBD2,TRBJ2-2,TGTGCCAGCAGCTTGCTAGCGGGAGGCTCTAGGACCGGGGAGCTGTTTTTT,CASSLLAGGSRTGELFF
TRBV2,.,.,TRBJ2-2,TGTGCCAGCAGGGACAGTTCGAACACCGGGGAGCTGTTTTTT,CASRDSSNTGELFF
TRBV7-2,many,.,TRBJ1-4,TGTGCCAGCACCTTGAGAGAGGGAAACGAAAAACTGTTTTTT,CASTLREGNEKLFF
TRBV11-2,few,TRBD2,TRBJ2-2,TGTGCCAGCAGCATCCACCCTGGCGCGACGGCGGGAGGGTCCAACACCGGGGAGCTGTTTTTT,CASSIHPGATAGGSNTGELFF
TRBV6-5,.,.,TRBJ1-3,TGTGCCAGCAGTTACCGGGGGTTCTCTGGAAACACCATATATTTT,CASSYRGFSGNTIYF
TRBV6-5,many,.,TRBJ1-1,TGTGCCAGCAGTTACTCGTTTAGCTCCAGGGTGAACACTGAAGCTTTCTTT,CASSYSFSSRVNTEAFF
TRBV7-6,.,TRBD1,TRBJ2-5,TGTGCCAGCAGCCCTGAGACAGGGCACCAAGAGACCCAGTACTTC,CASSPETGHQETQYF
TRBV15,.,.,TRBJ2-7,TGTGACACCAGCAGTCCCGACACCGCAGCCGACGAGCAGTACTTC,CDTSSPDTAADEQYF
TRBV10-3,.,.,TRBJ2-1,TGTGCCATCAGTGAGTCCAACAATGAGCAGTTCTTC,CAISESNNEQFF
TRBV12-3/TRBV12-4,few,.,TRBJ2-2,TGTGCCAGCAGACTCTCCAAGCGGCTATCCCGGGTCACCGGGGAGCTGTTTTTT,CASRLSKRLSRVTGELFF
TRBV7-2,.,.,TRBJ2-1,TGTGCCAGCAGCTTGGGCGCCTTCGGTGAGCAGTTCTTC,CASSLGAFGEQFF
TRBV5-1,few,.,TRBJ2-2,TGCGCCAGCAGAGAGAGGGCGCGGGGCACCGGGGAGCTGTTTTTT,CASRERARGTGELFF
TRBV6-1,few,.,TRBJ2-4,TGTGCCAGCAGGGGGATAGGTAATTTCGGCAAAAACATTCAGTACTTC,CASRGIGNFGKNIQYF
TRBV12-3/TRBV12-4,.,.,TRBJ1-1,TGTGCCAGCAGGACGGGACTTACGAACACTGAAGCTTTCTTT,CASRTGLTNTEAFF
TRBV20-1,.,.,TRBJ2-5,TGCAGTGCTAGACCACTGGGTTTACAAGAGACCCAGTACTTC,CSARPLGLQETQYF
TRBV7-6,.,TRBD2,TRBJ2-1,TGTGCCAGCAGCCCTAGCGGGGGGCAATACAACCCTTCCTACAATGAGCAGTTCTTC,CASSPSGGQYNPSYNEQFF
TRBV4-1,many,TRBD2,TRBJ2-5,TGCGCCAGCAGCCAAGCACCGAAACGACTAGCGGGGGAAGAGACCCAGTACTTC,CASSQAPKRLAGEETQYF
TRBV2,.,.,TRBJ2-2,TGTGCCAGCAGTACCGGGACACACACCGGGGAGCTGTTTTTT,CASSTGTHTGELFF
TRBV28,many,.,TRBJ2-7,TGTGCCAGTAGTCCGACAGGTTCCTACGAGCAGTACTTC,CASSPTGSYEQYF
TRBV28,many,.,TRBJ1-6,TGTGCCAGCAGGGTGGGACCGGATAATTCACCCCTCCACTTT,CASRVGPDNSPLHF
TRBV19,few,TRBD1,TRBJ1-1,TGTGCCAGTAGTCCCCCCGGGACAGGGGGTTCGTTAAACACTGAAGCTTTCTTT,CASSPPGTGGSLNTEAFF
TRBV12-3/TRBV12-4,once,.,TRBJ1-1,TGTGCCAGCAGTTTTAGAATCACTGAAGCTTTCTTT,CASSFRITEAFF
TRBV9,.,.,TRBJ2-3,TGTGCCAGCAGCGTAACTAGCCTAAGCACAGATACGCAGTATTTT,CASSVTSLSTDTQYF
TRBV7-2,.,.,TRBJ1-1,TGTGCCAGCAGCTCTCGAGCCCCGGCAGGGATGACTGAAGCTTTCTTT,CASSSRAPAGMTEAFF
TRBV7-2,many,.,TRBJ1-3,TGTGCCAGCAGCTTAGTTAAGGGATCCATATATTTT,CASSLVKGSIYF
TRBV7-2,few,TRBD1,TRBJ2-1,TGTGCCAGCAGCTCTAGGACAGGGAGGCATGAGCAGTTCTTC,CASSSRTGRHEQFF
TRBV7-6,.,TRBD1,TRBJ1-2,TGTGCCAGCAGCTTAGGGACAGGGAACCATGGCTACACCTTC,CASSLGTGNHGYTF
TRBV4-1,few,TRBD1,TRBJ1-3,TGCGCCAGCAGCCGGACCGGGACAGGGGGAAACACCATATATTTT,CASSRTGTGGNTIYF
TRBV6-5,.,.,TRBJ2-7,TGTGCCAGCAGCCCCTGGGGGGGCGCTCAGTCCGAGCAGTACTTC,CASSPWGGAQSEQYF
TRBV7-2,many,.,TRBJ1-4,TGTGCCAGCAGCCCCGATCTACCGCTAGTGGCCGAAAAACTGTTTTTT,CASSPDLPLVAEKLFF
TRBV7-8,many,TRBD1,TRBJ1-4,TGTGCCAGCAGCTTAGCCCCCTCGGGACAGTCAACTAATGAAAAACTGTTTTTT,CASSLAPSGQSTNEKLFF